The TCR beta chain described here comes from a study of shared clonotypes between healthy human individuals. This CDR3 region has 11 residues. CDR1 MDHEN and CDR2 SYDVKM come from the germline V gene. Regarding the study as a whole: Naive CD4 clonotypes overlapped across a handful of donors at approximately 4.5%.

Concerning this clone itself: Its target is not known.

It was at deep level that the assay was run. Original processing notes: In the immunoSEQ data, sequences were junction-only and lacked quality scores, so filtering differed. Profiled with immunoSEQ multiplex PCR; TCRdb holds only in-frame clones, not every one. V and J calls plus clone size are reproduced from that table; the DNA served to infer D and trimming. Among millions of clones, 85% to 95% were seen once, and the ten largest hold under 0.15%. The rearrangement uses TRBV28 and TRBJ1-1; D gene unclear. Sequencing was done on a sample of naive CD4+ T cells sorted from blood. As to subset: CD45RA+ positively selected. The origin of this receptor is a young man in good health. The chain's CDR3 is CGTAYNTEAFF. In nucleotides, the CDR3 is TGTGGAACCGCGTACAACACTGAAGCTTTCTTT.